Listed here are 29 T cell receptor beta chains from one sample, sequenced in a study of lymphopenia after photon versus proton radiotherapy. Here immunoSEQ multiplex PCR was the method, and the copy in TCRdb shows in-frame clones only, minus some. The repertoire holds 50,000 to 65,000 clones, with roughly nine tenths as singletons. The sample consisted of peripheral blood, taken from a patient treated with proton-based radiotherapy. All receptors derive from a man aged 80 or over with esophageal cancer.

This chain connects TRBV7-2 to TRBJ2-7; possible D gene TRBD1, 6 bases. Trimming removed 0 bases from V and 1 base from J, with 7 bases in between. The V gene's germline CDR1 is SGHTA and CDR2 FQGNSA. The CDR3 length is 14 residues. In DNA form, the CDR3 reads TGTGCCAGCAGCTTAGCCGGACAGTCCTACGAGCAGTACTTC. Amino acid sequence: CASSLAGQSYEQYF. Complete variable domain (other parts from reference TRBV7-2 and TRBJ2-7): GAGVSQSPSNKVTEKGKDVELRCDPISGHTALYWYRQSLGQGLEFLIYFQGNSAPDKSGLPSDRFSAERTGGSVSTLTIQRTQQEDSAVYLCASSLAGQSYEQYFGPGTRLTVT.

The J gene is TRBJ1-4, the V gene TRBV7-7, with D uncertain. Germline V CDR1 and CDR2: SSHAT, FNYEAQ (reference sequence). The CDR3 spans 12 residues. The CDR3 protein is CASGPTNEKLFF. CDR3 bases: TGTGCTAGCGGTCCAACTAATGAAAAACTGTTTTTT.

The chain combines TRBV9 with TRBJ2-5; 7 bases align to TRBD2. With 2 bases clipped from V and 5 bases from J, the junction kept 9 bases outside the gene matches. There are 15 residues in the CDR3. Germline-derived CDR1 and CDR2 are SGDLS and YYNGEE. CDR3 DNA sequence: TGTGCCAGCAGCGTGGCGGGAGCATCATTGGAGACCCAGTACTTC. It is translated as CASSVAGASLETQYF.

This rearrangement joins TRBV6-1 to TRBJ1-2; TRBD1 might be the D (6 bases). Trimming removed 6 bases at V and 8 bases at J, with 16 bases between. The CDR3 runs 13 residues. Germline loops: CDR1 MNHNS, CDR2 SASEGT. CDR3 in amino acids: CASRGQFAGGYTF. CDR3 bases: TGTGCCAGCAGAGGACAGTTCGCGGGAGGCTACACCTTC.

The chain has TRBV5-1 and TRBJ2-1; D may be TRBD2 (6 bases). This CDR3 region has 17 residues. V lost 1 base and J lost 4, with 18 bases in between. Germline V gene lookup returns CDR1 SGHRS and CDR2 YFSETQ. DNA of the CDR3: TGCGCCAGCAGCTTGATAAGACCGGGACTCGGGTACAATGAGCAGTTCTTC. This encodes CASSLIRPGLGYNEQFF.

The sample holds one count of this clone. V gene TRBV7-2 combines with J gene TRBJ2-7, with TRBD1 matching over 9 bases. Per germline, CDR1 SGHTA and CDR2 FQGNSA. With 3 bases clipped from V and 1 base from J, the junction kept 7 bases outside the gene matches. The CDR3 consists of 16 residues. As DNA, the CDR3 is TGTGCCAGCAGCTTGGGTTGGGACAGGGCTTCCTACGAGCAGTACTTC. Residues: CASSLGWDRASYEQYF.

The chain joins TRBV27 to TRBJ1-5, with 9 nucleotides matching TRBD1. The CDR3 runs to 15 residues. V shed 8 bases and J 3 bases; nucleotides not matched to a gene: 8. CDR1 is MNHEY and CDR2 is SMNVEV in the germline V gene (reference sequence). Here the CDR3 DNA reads TGTGCCAGCTCAGAAAGGACAGGGGCCAATCAGCCCCAGCATTTT. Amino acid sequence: CASSERTGANQPQHF.

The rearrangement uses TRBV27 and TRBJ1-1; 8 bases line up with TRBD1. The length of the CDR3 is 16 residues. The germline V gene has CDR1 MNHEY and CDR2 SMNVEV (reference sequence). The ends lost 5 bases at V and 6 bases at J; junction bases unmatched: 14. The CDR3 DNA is TGTGCCAGCAGTCCAGGGCCCGCGCAGGGGGCAGCTGAAGCTTTCTTT. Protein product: CASSPGPAQGAAEAFF.

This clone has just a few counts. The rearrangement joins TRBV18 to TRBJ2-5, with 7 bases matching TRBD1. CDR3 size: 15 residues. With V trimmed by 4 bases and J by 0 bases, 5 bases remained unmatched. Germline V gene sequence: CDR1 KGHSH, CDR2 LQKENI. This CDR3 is CASSQSQGDQETQYF. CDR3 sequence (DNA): TGTGCCAGCTCACAATCCCAGGGGGACCAAGAGACCCAGTACTTC.

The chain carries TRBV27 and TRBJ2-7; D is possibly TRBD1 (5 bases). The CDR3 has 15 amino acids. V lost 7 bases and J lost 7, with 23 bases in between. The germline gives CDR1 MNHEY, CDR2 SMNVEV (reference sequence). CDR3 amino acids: CASIPPTGTLREQYF. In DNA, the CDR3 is TGTGCCAGCATCCCGCCCACAGGTACTCTGAGGGAGCAGTACTTC.

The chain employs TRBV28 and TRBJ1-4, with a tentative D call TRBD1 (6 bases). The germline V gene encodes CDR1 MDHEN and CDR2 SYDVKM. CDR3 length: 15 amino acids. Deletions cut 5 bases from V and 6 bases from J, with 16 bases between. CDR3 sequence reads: CASSGKGGGDEKLFF. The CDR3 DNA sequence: TGTGCCAGCAGTGGCAAAGGGGGGGGTGATGAAAAACTGTTTTTT.

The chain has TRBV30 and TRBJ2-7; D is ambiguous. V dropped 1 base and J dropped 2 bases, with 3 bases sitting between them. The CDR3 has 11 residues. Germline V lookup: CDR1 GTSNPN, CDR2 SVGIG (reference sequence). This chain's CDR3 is CAWSETYEQYF. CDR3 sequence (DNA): TGTGCCTGGAGTGAGACCTACGAGCAGTACTTC.

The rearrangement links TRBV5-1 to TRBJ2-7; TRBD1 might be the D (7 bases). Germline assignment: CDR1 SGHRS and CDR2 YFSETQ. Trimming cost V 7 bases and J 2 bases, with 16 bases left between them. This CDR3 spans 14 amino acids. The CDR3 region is CASSQGRGAYEQYF. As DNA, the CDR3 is TGCGCCAGCTCCCAGGGCAGGGGGGCCTACGAGCAGTACTTC.

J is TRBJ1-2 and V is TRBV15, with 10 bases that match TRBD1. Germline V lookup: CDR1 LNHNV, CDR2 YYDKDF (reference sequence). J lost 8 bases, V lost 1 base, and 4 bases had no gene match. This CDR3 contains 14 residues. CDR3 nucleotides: TGTGCCACCAGCAGAGTGGGGACAGGGGCCGGCTACACCTTC. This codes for CATSRVGTGAGYTF.

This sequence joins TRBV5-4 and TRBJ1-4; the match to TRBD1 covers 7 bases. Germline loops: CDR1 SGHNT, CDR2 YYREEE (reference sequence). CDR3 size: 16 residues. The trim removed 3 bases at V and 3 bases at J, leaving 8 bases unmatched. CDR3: CASSSGQPGANEKLFF. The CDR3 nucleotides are TGTGCCAGCAGCTCGGGACAGCCCGGGGCTAATGAAAAACTGTTTTTT.

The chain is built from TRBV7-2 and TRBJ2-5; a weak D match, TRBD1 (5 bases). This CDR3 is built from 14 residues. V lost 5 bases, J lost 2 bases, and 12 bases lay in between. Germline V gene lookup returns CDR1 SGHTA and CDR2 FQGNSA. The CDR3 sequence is CASSPLTAQETQYF. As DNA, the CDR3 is TGTGCCAGCAGCCCCTTGACAGCGCAAGAGACCCAGTACTTC.

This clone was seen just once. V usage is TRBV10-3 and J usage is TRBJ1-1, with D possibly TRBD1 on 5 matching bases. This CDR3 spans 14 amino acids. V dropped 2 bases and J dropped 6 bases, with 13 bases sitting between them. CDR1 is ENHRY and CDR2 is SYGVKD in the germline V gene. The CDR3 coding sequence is TGTGCCATCAGTGAGGCTGGACAACCGCCTGAAGCTTTCTTT. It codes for CAISEAGQPPEAFF.

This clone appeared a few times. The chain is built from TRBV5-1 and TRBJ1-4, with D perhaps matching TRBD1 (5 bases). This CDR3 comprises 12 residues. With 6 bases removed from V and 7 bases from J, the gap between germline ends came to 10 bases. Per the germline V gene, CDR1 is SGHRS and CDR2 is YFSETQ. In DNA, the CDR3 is TGCGCCAGCACCCGGGACGGTGAAAAACTGTTTTTT. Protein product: CASTRDGEKLFF.

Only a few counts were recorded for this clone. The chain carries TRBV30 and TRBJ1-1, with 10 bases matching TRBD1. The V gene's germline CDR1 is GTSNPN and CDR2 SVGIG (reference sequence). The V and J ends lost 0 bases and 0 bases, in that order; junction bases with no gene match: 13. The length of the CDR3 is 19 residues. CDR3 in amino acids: CAWSVNPWDRGLMNTEAFF. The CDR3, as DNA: TGTGCCTGGAGTGTAAACCCTTGGGACAGGGGCCTCATGAACACTGAAGCTTTCTTT.

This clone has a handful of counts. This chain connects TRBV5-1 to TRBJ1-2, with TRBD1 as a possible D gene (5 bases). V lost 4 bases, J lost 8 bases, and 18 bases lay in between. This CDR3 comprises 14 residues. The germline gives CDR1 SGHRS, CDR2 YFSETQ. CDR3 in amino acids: CASSPDPSGGGYTF. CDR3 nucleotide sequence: TGCGCCAGCAGCCCAGACCCTTCTGGGGGGGGCTACACCTTC.

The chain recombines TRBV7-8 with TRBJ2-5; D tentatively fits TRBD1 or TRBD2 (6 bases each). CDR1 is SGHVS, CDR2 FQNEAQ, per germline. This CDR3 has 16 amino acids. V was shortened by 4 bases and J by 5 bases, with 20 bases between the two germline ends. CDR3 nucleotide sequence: TGTGCCAGCAGCTCCCACGGGCGTGGGGGGCAGGAGACCCAGTACTTC. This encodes CASSSHGRGGQETQYF.

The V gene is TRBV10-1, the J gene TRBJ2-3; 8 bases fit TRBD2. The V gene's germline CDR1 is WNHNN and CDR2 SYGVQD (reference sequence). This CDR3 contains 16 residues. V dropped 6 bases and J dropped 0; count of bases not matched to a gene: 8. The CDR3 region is CASSALADLSTDTQYF. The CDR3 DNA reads TGCGCCAGCAGCGCACTAGCGGATTTAAGCACAGATACGCAGTATTTT.

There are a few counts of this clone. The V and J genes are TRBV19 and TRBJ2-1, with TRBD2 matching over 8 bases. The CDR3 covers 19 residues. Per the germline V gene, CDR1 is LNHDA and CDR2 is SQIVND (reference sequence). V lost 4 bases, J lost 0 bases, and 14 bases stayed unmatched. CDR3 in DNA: TGTGCCAGTAGTAGGCTGGGGATCAGCGGGAGTGGCTCCTACAATGAGCAGTTCTTC. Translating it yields CASSRLGISGSGSYNEQFF. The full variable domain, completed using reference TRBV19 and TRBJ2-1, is DGGITQSPKYLFRKEGQNVTLSCEQNLNHDAMYWYRQDPGQGLRLIYYSQIVNDFQKGDIAEGYSVSREKKESFPLTVTSAQKNPTAFYLCASSRLGISGSGSYNEQFFGPGTRLTVL.

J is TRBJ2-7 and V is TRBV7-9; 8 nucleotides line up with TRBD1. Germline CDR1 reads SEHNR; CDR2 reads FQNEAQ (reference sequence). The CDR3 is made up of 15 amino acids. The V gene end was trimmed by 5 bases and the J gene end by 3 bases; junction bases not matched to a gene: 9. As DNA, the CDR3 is TGTGCCAGCAGCGTCTCCGGGACAGGAGACTACGAGCAGTACTTC. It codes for CASSVSGTGDYEQYF.

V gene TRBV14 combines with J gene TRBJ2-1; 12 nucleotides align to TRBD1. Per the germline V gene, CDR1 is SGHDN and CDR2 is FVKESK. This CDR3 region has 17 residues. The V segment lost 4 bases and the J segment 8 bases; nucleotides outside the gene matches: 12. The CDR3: CASSPFRDRGRVYEQFF. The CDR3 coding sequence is TGTGCCAGCAGCCCTTTCCGGGACAGGGGGCGCGTATATGAGCAGTTCTTC.

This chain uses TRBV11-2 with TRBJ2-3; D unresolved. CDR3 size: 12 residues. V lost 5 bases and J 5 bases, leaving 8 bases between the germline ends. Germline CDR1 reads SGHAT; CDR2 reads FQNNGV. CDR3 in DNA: TGTGCCAGCAGCGTAGGACGAGATACGCAGTATTTT. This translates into CASSVGRDTQYF. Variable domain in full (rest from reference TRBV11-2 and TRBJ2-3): EAGVAQSPRYKIIEKRQSVAFWCNPISGHATLYWYQQILGQGPKLLIQFQNNGVVDDSQLPKDRFSAERLKGVDSTLKIQPAKLEDSAVYLCASSVGRDTQYFGPGTRLTVL.

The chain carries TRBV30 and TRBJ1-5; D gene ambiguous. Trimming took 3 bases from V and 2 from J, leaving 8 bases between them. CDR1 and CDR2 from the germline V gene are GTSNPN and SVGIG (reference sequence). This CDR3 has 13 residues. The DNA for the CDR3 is TGTGCCTGGAGCAGGTCCGGCAATCAGCCCCAGCATTTT. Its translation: CAWSRSGNQPQHF.

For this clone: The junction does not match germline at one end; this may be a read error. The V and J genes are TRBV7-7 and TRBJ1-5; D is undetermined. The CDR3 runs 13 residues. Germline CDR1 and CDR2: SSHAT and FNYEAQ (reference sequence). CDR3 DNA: TGTGCTAGCAGCTTAGATAGCAATCAGCCCCAGCATTTT. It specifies CASSLDSNQPQHF.

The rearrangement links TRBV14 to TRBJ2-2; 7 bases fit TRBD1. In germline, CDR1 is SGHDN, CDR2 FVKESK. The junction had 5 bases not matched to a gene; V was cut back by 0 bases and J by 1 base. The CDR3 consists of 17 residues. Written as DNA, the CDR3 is TGTGCCAGCAGCCAAGACAGGGGGTTCGAGAACACCGGGGAGCTGTTTTTT. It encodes CASSQDRGFENTGELFF.